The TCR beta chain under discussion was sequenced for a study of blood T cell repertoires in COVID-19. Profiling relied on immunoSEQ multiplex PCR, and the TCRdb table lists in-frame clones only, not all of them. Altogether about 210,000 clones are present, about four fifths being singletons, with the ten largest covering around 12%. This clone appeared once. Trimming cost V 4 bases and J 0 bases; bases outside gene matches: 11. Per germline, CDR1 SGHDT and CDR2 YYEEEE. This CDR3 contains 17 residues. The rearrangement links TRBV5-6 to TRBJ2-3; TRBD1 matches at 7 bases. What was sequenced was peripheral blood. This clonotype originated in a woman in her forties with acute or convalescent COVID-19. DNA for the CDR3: TGTGCCAGCAGCCCCCGGACAGGCCAATTCAGCACAGATACGCAGTATTTT. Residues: CASSPRTGQFSTDTQYF.